A selection of T cell receptor beta chains follows, all from one sample in a study of T-cell reconstitution after alpha-beta-depleted transplantation in children. TCRdb used MiXCR to reprocess the PCR reads, holding one entry per CDR3 protein. The repertoire holds approximately 300,000 distinct CDR3 sequences, with roughly 12% as singletons. Source: peripheral blood, taken 180 days after TCRalphabeta/CD19-depleted stem cell transplant. Receptors were obtained from a male patient between 2 and 15 years old who had a stem cell transplant for chronic granulomatous disease, so the T cells may come from the graft donor. CDR3s include the opening cysteine and the closing phenylalanine or tryptophan. A D gene is named only where the DNA matches it firmly. Clone size is not always given. Where it is, it says once, few, many or a class for expanded clones.

d_call,v_call,j_call,clone_size,cdr3_nt,cdr3_aa
NA,TRBV18,TRBJ1-3,many,TGTGCCAGCTCACCGCTAGGGACCTCTGGAAACACCATATATTTT,CASSPLGTSGNTIYF
NA,TRBV21-1,TRBJ2-1,many,TGTGCCAGCAGCAACTACACGGACAGGGCCACCTACAATGAGCAGTTCTTC,CASSNYTDRATYNEQFF
NA,TRBV6-5,TRBJ2-7,many,TGTGCCAGCAGTTACTCAGGGGCAGGGTCCTACGAGCAGTACTTC,CASSYSGAGSYEQYF
TRBD1,TRBV7-8,TRBJ2-3,many,TGTGCCAGCAGCTTAGCCTCTCCGGCCGGGACAGGGACAGATACGCAGTATTTT,CASSLASPAGTGTDTQYF
TRBD2,TRBV7-3,TRBJ2-7,many,TGTGCCAGCAGCCCAGGGGCTAGCGGGAGTACCTACGAGCAGTACTTC,CASSPGASGSTYEQYF
NA,TRBV6-1,TRBJ1-5,many,TGTGCCAGCAGTGAACCGAGCAATCAGCCCCAGCATTTT,CASSEPSNQPQHF
TRBD2,TRBV29-1,TRBJ2-7,many,TGCAGCGTCGCTTACATCGGGACTAGCGGCTACGAGCAGTACTTC,CSVAYIGTSGYEQYF
TRBD1,TRBV14,TRBJ1-2,many,TGTGCCAGCAGCCGTCGGACAGGGGGGTTCTATGGCTACACCTTC,CASSRRTGGFYGYTF
NA,TRBV20-1,TRBJ1-1,many,TGCAGTGCTAGAGTGGCTCGAGGACGCCAAGCTTTCTTT,CSARVARGRQAFF
TRBD2,TRBV5-1,TRBJ2-1,many,TGCGCCAGCAGCTCACTAGCGGGGGGGGACAATGAGCAGTTCTTC,CASSSLAGGDNEQFF
NA,TRBV9,TRBJ2-1,many,TGTGCCAGCAGCGCCCGACAGGCGGGCTCCTACAATGAGCAGTTCTTC,CASSARQAGSYNEQFF
NA,TRBV29-1,TRBJ2-6,many,TGCAGCGGGAAGGGGGGCTCTGGGGCCAACGTCCTGACTTTC,CSGKGGSGANVLTF
TRBD1,TRBV27,TRBJ1-5,many,TGTGCCAGCAGATCGGGACAGATTAGCAATCAGCCCCAGCATTTT,CASRSGQISNQPQHF
NA,TRBV12-3/TRBV12-4,TRBJ2-7,many,TGTGCCAGCAGCCTCTCCCGGGGGTACGAGCAGTACTTC,CASSLSRGYEQYF
NA,TRBV29-1,TRBJ1-4,many,TGCAGCGTGGGGCAGGGACTTGAAAAACTGTTTTTT,CSVGQGLEKLFF
TRBD1,TRBV20-1,TRBJ1-4,medium-sized,TGCAGTGCTAGAGCAGGGGGGACTAATGAAAAACTGTTTTTT,CSARAGGTNEKLFF
NA,TRBV28,TRBJ2-4,few,TGTGCCAGCAGTTTTGGACTACCTCAGGCGGAAAACATTCAGTACTTC,CASSFGLPQAENIQYF
NA,TRBV3-1,TRBJ2-3,many,TGTGCCAGCAGCCAACTAGATACGCAGTATTTT,CASSQLDTQYF
NA,TRBV20-1,TRBJ1-1,many,TGCAGTGCTAGAGGTGTCAGGGGCATGAACACTGAAGCTTTCTTT,CSARGVRGMNTEAFF
NA,TRBV7-9,TRBJ2-1,NA,TGTGCCAGGGGCCCGGGGCTCGTGGGCTCCTACAATGAGCAGTTCTTC,CARGPGLVGSYNEQFF
NA,TRBV15,TRBJ1-2,many,TGTGCCACCAGCAGAGATACCTATGGACGCGTCGGAAATGGCTACACCTTC,CATSRDTYGRVGNGYTF
TRBD1,TRBV12-3/TRBV12-4,TRBJ2-2,many,TGTGCCAGCAGGGCCCGGGACAGGGGGGAAGTGGAGCTGTTTTTT,CASRARDRGEVELFF
NA,TRBV6-5,TRBJ2-5,many,TGTGCCAGCAGTTTGTTGGCGAACAGGGAGACCCAGTACTTC,CASSLLANRETQYF
TRBD2,TRBV28,TRBJ2-1,NA,TGTGCCAGCAGTCGGTCTAGCGGTGGATCCTACAATGAGCAGTTCTTC,CASSRSSGGSYNEQFF
NA,TRBV5-6,TRBJ1-1,few,TGTGCCAGCAGCCCCAGTGGTAAGGCCCCAGATCGAGCTTTCTTT,CASSPSGKAPDRAFF
NA,TRBV13,TRBJ2-6,NA,TGTGCCAGCAGCTCCGGGCTCGTCATACTCTCCTCCGGGGCCAACGTCCTGACTTTC,CASSSGLVILSSGANVLTF
NA,TRBV6-4,TRBJ2-1,many,TGTGCCAGCAGTGACGGCGGGGCACAGTACAATGAGCAGTTCTTC,CASSDGGAQYNEQFF
TRBD1,TRBV3-1,TRBJ2-5,many,TGTGCCAGCAGCCAATATTTTGGCAGGGGGATAGAGACCCAGTACTTC,CASSQYFGRGIETQYF
TRBD2,TRBV12-3/TRBV12-4,TRBJ2-7,many,TGTGCCAGCAGCTTTAGCGGGAGGGGAACCTACGAGCAGTACTTC,CASSFSGRGTYEQYF
NA,TRBV28,TRBJ2-7,many,TGTGCCAGCAGTTGGGGGCCTCCCTACGAGCAGTACTTC,CASSWGPPYEQYF
NA,TRBV28,TRBJ2-7,many,TGTGCCAGCAACTTAGGGACCAGCGGGCCAAGCTCCTACGAGCAGTACTTC,CASNLGTSGPSSYEQYF
TRBD2,TRBV20-1,TRBJ2-3,many,TGCAGTGCTAGCCCACTAGCGGGAAAGGCAGATACGCAGTATTTT,CSASPLAGKADTQYF
NA,TRBV12-3/TRBV12-4,TRBJ2-2,many,TGTGCCAGCACCTGGCCTAACACCGGGGAGCTGTTTTTT,CASTWPNTGELFF
TRBD2,TRBV11-3,TRBJ2-7,many,TGTGCCAGCAGCTCGAGGACTAGCGGAAGCTCCTACGAGCAGTACTTC,CASSSRTSGSSYEQYF
TRBD2,TRBV5-1,TRBJ2-3,many,TGCGCCAGCAGCATGGGGCTAGCGGGGGTGTCGGATACGCAGTATTTT,CASSMGLAGVSDTQYF
TRBD1,TRBV27,TRBJ2-5,many,TGTGCCAGCAGCCTGGTGGGGACAGGGAAAGAGACCCAGTACTTC,CASSLVGTGKETQYF
NA,TRBV28,TRBJ2-1,many,TGTGCCAGCAGATCTTCAGGGCCCCGGGAGCAGTTCTTC,CASRSSGPREQFF
TRBD2,TRBV5-1,TRBJ2-1,many,TGCGCCAGCAGCTTGAAACTAGCGGGGCCCTACAATGAGCAGTTCTTC,CASSLKLAGPYNEQFF
TRBD2,TRBV19,TRBJ2-3,NA,TGTGCCAGTAGACTAGCGGGAGGGGCAGATACGCAGTATTTT,CASRLAGGADTQYF
TRBD1,TRBV4-2,TRBJ1-2,many,TGTGCCAGCACCCAACCGGACCGGGACAGAGGCTATGGCTACACCTTC,CASTQPDRDRGYGYTF
NA,TRBV12-3/TRBV12-4,TRBJ2-2,many,TGTGCCAGCAGTTTCGCCGGGGAGCTGTTTTTT,CASSFAGELFF
NA,TRBV18,TRBJ1-2,many,TGTGCCAGCTCGCCGGACAGTAACTATGGCTACACCTTC,CASSPDSNYGYTF